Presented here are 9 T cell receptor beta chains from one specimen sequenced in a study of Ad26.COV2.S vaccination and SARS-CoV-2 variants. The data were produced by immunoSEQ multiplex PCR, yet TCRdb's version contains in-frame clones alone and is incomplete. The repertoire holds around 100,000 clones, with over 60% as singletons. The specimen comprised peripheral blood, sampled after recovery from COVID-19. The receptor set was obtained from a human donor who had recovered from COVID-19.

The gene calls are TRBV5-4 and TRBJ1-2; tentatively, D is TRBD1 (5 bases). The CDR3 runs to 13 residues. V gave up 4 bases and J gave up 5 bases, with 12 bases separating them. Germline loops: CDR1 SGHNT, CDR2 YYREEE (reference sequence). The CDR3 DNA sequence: TGTGCCAGCAGCCCTGACAGTTTATATGGCTACACCTTC. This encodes CASSPDSLYGYTF. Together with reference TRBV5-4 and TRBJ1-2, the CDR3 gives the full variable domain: ETGVTQSPTHLIKTRGQQVTLRCSSQSGHNTVSWYQQALGQGPQFIFQYYREEENGRGNFPPRFSGLQFPNYSSELNVNALELDDSALYLCASSPDSLYGYTFGSGTRLTVV.

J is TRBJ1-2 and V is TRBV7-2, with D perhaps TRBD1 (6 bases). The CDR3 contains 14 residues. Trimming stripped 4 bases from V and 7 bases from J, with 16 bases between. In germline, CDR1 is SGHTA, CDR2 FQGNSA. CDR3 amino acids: CASSSGRGATGYTF. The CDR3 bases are TGTGCCAGCAGCTCGGGGCGGGGGGCGACTGGCTACACCTTC.

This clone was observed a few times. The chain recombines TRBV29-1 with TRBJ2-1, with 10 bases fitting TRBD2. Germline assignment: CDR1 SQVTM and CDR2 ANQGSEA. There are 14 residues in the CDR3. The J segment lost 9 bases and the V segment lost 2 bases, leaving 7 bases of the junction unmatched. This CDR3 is CSVEQKRGGFEQFF. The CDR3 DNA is TGCAGCGTTGAACAGAAGCGGGGGGGCTTTGAGCAGTTCTTC.

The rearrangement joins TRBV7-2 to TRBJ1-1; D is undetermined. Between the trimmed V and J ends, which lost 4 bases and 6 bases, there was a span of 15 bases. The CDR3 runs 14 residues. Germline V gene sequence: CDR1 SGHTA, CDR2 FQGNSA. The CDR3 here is CASSSPPEDAEAFF. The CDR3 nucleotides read TGTGCCAGCAGCTCCCCGCCGGAAGATGCTGAAGCTTTCTTT.

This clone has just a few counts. CDR3 region: CASSFGSYNSPLHF. Here the CDR3 DNA reads TGTGCCAGCAGTTTTGGATCCTATAATTCACCCCTCCACTTT. This chain uses TRBV6-6 with TRBJ1-6, with D uncertain. Trimming removed 4 bases from V and 1 base from J, with 5 bases in between. This CDR3 has 14 residues. Germline V gene data show CDR1 as MNHNY and CDR2 as SVGAGI (reference sequence).

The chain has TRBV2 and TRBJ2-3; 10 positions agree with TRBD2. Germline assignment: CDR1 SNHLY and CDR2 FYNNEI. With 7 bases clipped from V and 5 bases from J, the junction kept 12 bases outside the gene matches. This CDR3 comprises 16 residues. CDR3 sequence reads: CASTLLGASGGDTQYF. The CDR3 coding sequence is TGTGCCAGCACCCTCCTAGGAGCTAGCGGGGGAGATACGCAGTATTTT.

The CDR3 protein is CASSRYTGGTEAFF. CDR3 DNA sequence: TGTGCCAGCAGTCGCTATACAGGGGGCACTGAAGCTTTCTTT. The chain recombines TRBV6-6 with TRBJ1-1; 8 nucleotides match TRBD1. With 5 bases clipped from V and 4 bases from J, the junction kept 6 bases outside the gene matches. This CDR3 comprises 14 residues. Germline V CDR1 and CDR2: MNHNY, SVGAGI (reference sequence).

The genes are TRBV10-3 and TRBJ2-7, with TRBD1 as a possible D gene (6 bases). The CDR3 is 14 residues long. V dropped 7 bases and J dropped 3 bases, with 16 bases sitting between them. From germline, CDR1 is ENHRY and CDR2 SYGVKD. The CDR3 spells CAINADRFGYEQYF. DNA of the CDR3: TGTGCCATCAACGCGGACAGATTCGGCTACGAGCAGTACTTC.

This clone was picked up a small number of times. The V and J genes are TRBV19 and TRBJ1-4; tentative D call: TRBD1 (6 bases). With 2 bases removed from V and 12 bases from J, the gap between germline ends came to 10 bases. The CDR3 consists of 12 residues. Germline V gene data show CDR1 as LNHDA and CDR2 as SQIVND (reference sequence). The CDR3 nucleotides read TGTGCCAGTAGTATACTACAGGGAGAACTGTTTTTT. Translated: CASSILQGELFF.